This entry concerns a single T cell receptor beta chain. Its antigen is unknown. The record has no base qualities; no much larger clone is one base away. From its cysteine to its phenylalanine, the CDR3 spans 13 amino acids. The kept DNA is CDR3 alone, 39 bases in frame from the first base. At the junction V is shortened by 1 base and J by 5 bases, with 8 bases in between. Reading the germline V gene gives CDR1 SGHTA and CDR2 FQGNSA. This entry is derived from a study of cytomegalovirus exposure and HLA in healthy donors (dated by TCRdb to 2016 to 2017). At the level of the whole study: In an earlier analysis of roughly 590 of the donors, 250 to 350 Gb of sequence data and approximately 120 million unique TCR beta sequences from some 170 million T cells were reported. Roughly 300 gigabases of sequencing data and approximately 92 million unique TCR sequences made up an early release that covered over 550 HLA-typed donors. The genetic ancestry cluster associated with self-reported Caucasian donors included 65% to 90% of the approximately 410 genotyped donors. The aim of the study was to test whether cataloging public T cell receptors could identify signatures of past pathogen exposure. The study used immunosequencing to profile the T cell repertoires of approximately 650 subjects and linked those repertoires to cytomegalovirus serostatus. Besides the first cohort of roughly 640 subjects, a separate validation cohort made up of roughly 130 different subjects was used. To predict cytomegalovirus infection status, the study combined high-throughput TCR immunosequencing, statistical association of individual TCRs with disease status, and machine learning. To study patterns of TCR occurrence, a later analysis re-analyzed previously published TCR beta repertoires from 666 donors and added high-resolution HLA genotyping. Rather than using new phenotypic data, the later analysis identified candidate immune exposures from TCR beta sequences and from how often those sequences occurred across donors. An earlier analysis of some 500 of the donors applied high-throughput TCR beta sequencing to assess whether each TCR beta V gene segment acted as functional or pseudogenic. Donor age, sex, ethnicity and CMV serostatus were compiled together with the repertoire data. A later genetic analysis took genome-wide SNP genotypes for 398 of the 666 donors and used that subset as a discovery cohort. All discovery cohort repertoires had been generated on a single sequencing platform. Both class I and class II loci were covered by HLA typing, at four-digit resolution. Typing coverage varied by locus: 629-630 donors for A, B, C, DRB1 and DQB1; roughly 510 for DQA1; more than 600 for DPA1; fewer than 480 for DPB1. Several DR-DQ haplotypes were handled as single units for association and clustering because linkage in the cohort was strong. Across 300 to 500 genotyped donors of the cohort, an average of about 240,000 unique TCR beta nucleotide sequences per donor were sequenced, and approximately 17% of those sequences were non-productive. What the authors observed across the whole study: Because counts were too low, about 18 rarely observed V segments, including chromosome 9 orphons, were excluded from the earlier analysis of a few hundred of the donors. A further reported finding was that TCR beta sequences accurately predicted the HLA-A and HLA-B alleles for most subjects in the first cohort. V-gene and J-gene trimming of TCR beta chains was associated with a missense DCLRE1C variant in a later genetic analysis, and the association was replicated in an independent cohort. In vitro tests confirmed that three of the cytomegalovirus-associated TCR beta chains recognize cytomegalovirus antigens. According to a later genetic analysis, donors in an Asian-associated ancestry cluster had fewer N-insertions in productive TCRs than the approximately 630-donor mean. While some public TCRs were present in many individuals, most TCR sequences turned up only very rarely across donors. Because some donors lacked HLA typing at each locus, the association tests relied only on the typed subset. Specific HLA alleles were associated with roughly 16,000 TCR beta sequences at a false discovery rate of 0.05 in a later analysis. Some IMGT-functional V segments, including TRBV6-2 and TRBV6-3, could not be told apart with the 87-base-pair reads, so those segments were excluded. Broadly in line with IMGT annotations, most TCR beta V segments showed up in productive rearrangements about 87% or about 30% of the time in an earlier analysis of approximately 640 of the donors. According to the authors, the approach could potentially be generalized to other disease states and immunological phenotypes. Cytomegalovirus status was reported to be diagnosed by the classifier with high specificity and sensitivity in both the original and validation cohorts. This cohort had only TCR beta chains sequenced, and the lack of alpha or paired-chain data limited which features could be detected. Correlated functional status among segregating V segments might reflect linkage disequilibrium, but an unknown experimental factor could not be ruled out. A later analysis found that most CMV-associated TCR beta chains appeared HLA-restricted, with HLA associations seemingly driven largely by CMV exposure. Roughly uniform sequencing depth across donors was assumed in presence/absence analyses, although this assumption may not hold. A cluster of highly shared sequence variants was judged likely to be a technical artifact of the sequencing pipeline. Strong co-occurrence of HLA alleles, especially DR and DQ, made assigning TCR associations to individual alleles difficult. A later analysis found that TCR association rates varied across HLA loci, with DRB1 alleles showing the most associated TCRs and HLA-C alleles the fewest. Immune exposure information for the cohort was limited to CMV serostatus. A later analysis reported that several top co-occurrence clusters appeared linked to parvovirus B19, influenza, CMV and Epstein-Barr virus. A total of 164 TCR beta chains were listed by the study as associated with cytomegalovirus. Compared with equally common non-associated chains, HLA-associated TCR beta chains in a later analysis were more clonally expanded and had lower generation probabilities.

The method was the immunoSEQ multiplex PCR assay. A mixture of 60 forward primers for TCR Vbeta segments and 13 reverse primers for TCR Jbeta segments was used in the multiplex PCR. The CDR3 region of rearranged TCR beta genes was amplified from genomic DNA with a multiplex PCR assay. The Illumina HiSeq System was used to sequence the amplified TCR beta libraries as 87-base-pair reads. As for the original processing: Across the 670 or so repertoires, a later analysis counted roughly 77 million unique TCR beta chains, approximately 12 million of which were shared by at least two donors. Raw reads were error-corrected and collapsed into unique sequences by a nearest-neighbor algorithm in which closely related sequences were merged to remove PCR and sequencing errors. CDR3 sequences were aligned to IMGT reference sequences to assign V, D and J gene segments. For a sequence to be retained, a match of at least six nucleotides to both a V gene segment and a J gene segment was required. A rearrangement counted as productive if the CDR3 had no stop codons and remained in frame with V and J, and every other rearrangement counted as non-productive. Following IMGT convention, CDR3 was defined as the stretch from the second conserved V-encoded cysteine up to the conserved J-encoded phenylalanine. The earlier analysis of 550 to 650 of the donors excluded any sequence lacking an unambiguous match to a single V gene segment. An earlier analysis of several hundred of the donors called V segments functional above 56.7% productive rearrangements and segregating when the between-donor standard deviation exceeded 5%. To diagnose cytomegalovirus status from the catalog of TCR beta chain sequences, a statistical classification framework was built. In a later analysis, V and J genes were assigned by comparing TCR nucleotide sequences against IMGT/GENE-DB human TR gene sequences. In a later analysis, CDR3 sequences and most-parsimonious VDJ recombination scenarios were assigned using the TCRdist pipeline. In a later analysis, every TCR beta chain was defined by the combination of its CDR3 amino acid sequence and its V-gene family, and reads without a unique V-gene family were dropped. A later analysis removed 550 to 650 highly shared, low-generation-probability nucleotide sequences to deal with suspected cross-contamination and a sequencing artifact. In a later analysis, a clonal expansion index for each public chain was calculated from normalized within-repertoire ranks of inferred template counts. In a later analysis, generation probabilities were computed with a VDJ recombination model fitted to out-of-frame rearrangements, and the resulting probabilities were checked against IGoR. In a later analysis, TCR-TCR, TCR-HLA and TCR-CMV co-occurrence was scored with hypergeometric tests, and a repertoire-size bias correction was applied to TCR pairs. To estimate false discovery rates, a later analysis permuted the HLA or CMV assignments 20 times. In a later analysis, co-occurring TCRs were grouped with DBSCAN, and TCRdist sequence similarity was added when clustering was performed within HLA-allele-positive subsets. Co-occurrence clustering excluded repertoires with fewer than 30,000 or more than 120,000 public chains, plus five with anomalous nucleotide sharing. TCRdb retrieved this table from immuneACCESS and kept in-frame rearrangements only. Not all clones are present; in checked studies, unresolved V genes account for under half, and no reason is known for the remainder. The V and J calls and clone size come from that table; D and trimming were worked out from the DNA. This sample comprises around 180,000 clones, 70% to 90% of them detected only once. Just over 2% of the sample goes to the ten largest clones.

The cohort was made up of approximately 670 healthy bone marrow donors. At the time of sampling, every cohort member was nominally healthy, though immune exposures that went unrecorded were likely present. The donor was CMV seropositive and belonged to the group of more than 250 seropositive cohort members. Each donor provided a peripheral blood sample, and peripheral blood mononuclear cells were used for TCR beta sequencing. The Qiagen DNeasy Blood Extraction Kit was used to extract genomic DNA from the blood cell samples. This receptor was taken from a woman younger than 30 in good health and CMV-seropositive. The rearranged chain carries TRBV7-2 and TRBJ2-5, with the identity of the D gene unclear. Sequenced: PBMCs. The CDR3 has the sequence CASSLGLWETQYF. The DNA sequence reads TGTGCCAGCAGCTTAGGGCTGTGGGAGACCCAGTACTTC.